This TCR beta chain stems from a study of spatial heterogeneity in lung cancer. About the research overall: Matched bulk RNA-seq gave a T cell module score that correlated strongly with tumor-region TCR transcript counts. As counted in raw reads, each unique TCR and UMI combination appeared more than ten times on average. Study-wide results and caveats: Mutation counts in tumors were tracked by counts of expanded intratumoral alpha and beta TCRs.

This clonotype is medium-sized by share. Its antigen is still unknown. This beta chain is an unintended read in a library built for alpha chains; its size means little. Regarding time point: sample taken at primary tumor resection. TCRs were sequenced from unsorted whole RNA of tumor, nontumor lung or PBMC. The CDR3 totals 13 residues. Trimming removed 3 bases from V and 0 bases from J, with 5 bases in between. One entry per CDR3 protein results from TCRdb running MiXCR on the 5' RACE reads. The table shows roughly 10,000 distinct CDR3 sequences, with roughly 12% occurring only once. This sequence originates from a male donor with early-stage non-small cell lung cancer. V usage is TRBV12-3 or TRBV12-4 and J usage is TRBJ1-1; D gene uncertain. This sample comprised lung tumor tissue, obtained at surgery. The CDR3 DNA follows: TGTGCCAGCAGTTTTGCGATGAACACTGAAGCTTTCTTT. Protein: CASSFAMNTEAFF.